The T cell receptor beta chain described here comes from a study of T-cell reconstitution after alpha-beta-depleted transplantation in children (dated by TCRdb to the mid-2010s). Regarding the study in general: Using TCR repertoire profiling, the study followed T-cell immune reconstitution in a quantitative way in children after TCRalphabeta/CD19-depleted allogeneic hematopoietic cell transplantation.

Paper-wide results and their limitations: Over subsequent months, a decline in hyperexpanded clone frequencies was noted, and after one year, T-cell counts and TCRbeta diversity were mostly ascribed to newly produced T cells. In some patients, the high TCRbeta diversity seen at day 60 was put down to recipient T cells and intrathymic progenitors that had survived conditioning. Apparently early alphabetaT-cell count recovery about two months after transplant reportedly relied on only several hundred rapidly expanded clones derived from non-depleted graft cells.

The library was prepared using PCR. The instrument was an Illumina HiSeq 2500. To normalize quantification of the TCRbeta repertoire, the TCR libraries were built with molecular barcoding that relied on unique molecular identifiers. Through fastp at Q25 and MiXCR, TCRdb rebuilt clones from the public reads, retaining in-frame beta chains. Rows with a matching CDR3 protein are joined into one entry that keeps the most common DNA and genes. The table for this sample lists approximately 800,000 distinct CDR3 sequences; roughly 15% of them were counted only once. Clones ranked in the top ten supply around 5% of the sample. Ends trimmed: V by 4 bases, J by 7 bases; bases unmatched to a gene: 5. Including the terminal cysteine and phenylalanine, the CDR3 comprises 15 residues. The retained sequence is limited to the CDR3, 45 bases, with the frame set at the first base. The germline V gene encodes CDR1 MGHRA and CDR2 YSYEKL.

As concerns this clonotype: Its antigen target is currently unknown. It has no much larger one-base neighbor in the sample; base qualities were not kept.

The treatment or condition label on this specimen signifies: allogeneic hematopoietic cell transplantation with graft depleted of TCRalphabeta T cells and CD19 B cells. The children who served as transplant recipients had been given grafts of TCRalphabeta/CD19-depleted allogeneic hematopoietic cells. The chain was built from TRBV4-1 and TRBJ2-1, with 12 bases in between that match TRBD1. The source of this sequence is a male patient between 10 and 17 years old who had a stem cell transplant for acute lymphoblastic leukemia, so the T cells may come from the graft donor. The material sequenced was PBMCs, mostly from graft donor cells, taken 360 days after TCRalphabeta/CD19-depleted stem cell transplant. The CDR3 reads CASSRTGQGANEQFF. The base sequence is TGCGCCAGCAGCCGGACGGGACAGGGGGCAAATGAGCAGTTCTTC.